Presented here are 21 T cell receptor beta chains from one specimen sequenced in a study of blood T cells in healthy people across ages. The authors ran a second PCR of about 7 to 11 cycles using a sample-barcoded 5' primer and a J-beta primer mix. A single record per CDR3 protein comes from TCRdb applying MiXCR to the 5' RACE reads. The sample contains over 1,500,000 distinct CDR3 sequences, about two fifths of which appear only once. Material: blood. These receptors originate from a human donor in good health.

V is TRBV7-8 and J is TRBJ2-7, with D perhaps TRBD1 (6 bases). V lost 4 bases, J lost 0 bases, and 16 bases lay in between. The CDR3 is 16 residues long. From germline, CDR1 is SGHVS and CDR2 FQNEAQ. The CDR3 sequence: CASSYRRDTYSYEQYF. DNA of the CDR3: TGTGCCAGCAGCTATAGACGGGACACCTACTCCTACGAGCAGTACTTC.

V is TRBV28 and J is TRBJ2-5, with 8 bases identical to TRBD1. The CDR3 runs to 15 residues. Germline-derived CDR1 and CDR2 are MDHEN and SYDVKM. Unmatched junction bases numbered 10, after V lost 6 bases and J lost 4 bases. This chain's CDR3 is CASRVPTGVGETQYF. DNA of the CDR3: TGTGCCAGCAGGGTACCGACAGGGGTGGGAGAGACCCAGTACTTC.

This chain's CDR3 is CASGWTGGDSPLHF. CDR3 sequence (DNA): TGTGCCAGCGGATGGACAGGGGGCGATTCACCCCTCCACTTT. This chain joins TRBV12-3 or TRBV12-4 and TRBJ1-6; 11 bases match TRBD1. This CDR3 region has 14 residues. V shed 8 bases and J 8 bases; nucleotides not matched to a gene: 5.

In regard to this clonotype: Compared with germline, one end of the junction differs, possibly owing to a read error. The rearrangement uses TRBV4-3 and TRBJ1-2; maybe TRBD1 (5 bases). Germline-derived CDR1 and CDR2 are LGHNA and YSLEER. The CDR3 extends over 17 amino acids. The CDR3 spells CVSSQDSGGRWDYGYTF. In nucleotides, the CDR3 is TGCGTCAGCAGCCAAGATTCGGGGGGGAGGTGGGACTATGGCTACACCTTC.

The chain recombines TRBV29-1 with TRBJ2-1; D unclear. This CDR3 spans 13 amino acids. Germline CDR1 is SQVTM and CDR2 is ANQGSEA. Between the trimmed V and J ends, which lost 2 bases and 9 bases, there was a span of 14 bases. The CDR3 loop is CSVERVESGEQFF. Written as DNA, the CDR3 is TGCAGCGTTGAAAGGGTTGAGTCGGGTGAGCAGTTCTTC.

The CDR3 region has the DNA TGTGCCAGCAGCCAAGGACGGGCGGAGACCTACGAGCAGTACTTC. Translation gives CASSQGRAETYEQYF. The J gene is TRBJ2-4, the V gene TRBV3-1; D not certain. The J call could be wrong; TRBJ2-7 is a better fit for the DNA end. The germline gives CDR1 LGHDT, CDR2 YNNKEL (reference sequence). The CDR3 is 15 residues long.

The rearrangement links TRBV4-3 to TRBJ2-7, with TRBD1 matching 9 bases. With 3 bases clipped from V and 12 bases from J, the junction kept 6 bases outside the gene matches. From germline, CDR1 is LGHNA and CDR2 YSLEER. The length of the CDR3 is 12 residues. This CDR3 is CASSHDRDRVYF. The CDR3 DNA follows: TGCGCCAGCAGCCATGACCGGGACAGGGTGTACTTC.

This chain uses TRBV7-9 with TRBJ1-2; D possibly corresponds to TRBD1 (5 bases). V lost 0 bases, J lost 6 bases, and 11 bases lay in between. Germline loops: CDR1 SEHNR, CDR2 FQNEAQ (reference sequence). CDR3 length equals 14 residues. The CDR3 sequence: CASSLAGTLHGYTF. In DNA form, the CDR3 reads TGTGCCAGCAGCTTAGCAGGGACTCTCCATGGCTACACCTTC.

This clonotype was found a few times. This sequence joins TRBV4-2 and TRBJ1-5, with D hard to call. The CDR3 is 13 amino acids. Trimming shortened V by 1 base and J by 7 bases, and 8 bases separated the two germline ends. The germline V gene has CDR1 LGHNA and CDR2 YNFKEQ. CDR3 nucleotide sequence: TGTGCCAGCAGCCAAGCGGGTTACCAGCCCCAGCATTTT. Its translation is CASSQAGYQPQHF.

The chain combines TRBV5-5 with TRBJ2-2; the D is unclear. Trimming removed 1 base from V and 3 bases from J, with 4 bases in between. Per the germline V gene, CDR1 is SGHKS and CDR2 is YYEKEE (reference sequence). The CDR3 spans 13 residues. DNA of the CDR3: TGTGCCAGCAGCTTGTGGTACACCGGGGAGCTGTTTTTT. Its translation is CASSLWYTGELFF.

As for this clonotype: One junction end disagrees with the germline gene, perhaps due to a read error. The chain joins TRBV29-1 to TRBJ1-2; TRBD1 aligns across 7 bases. This CDR3 region has 14 residues. Germline V gene sequence: CDR1 SQVTM, CDR2 ANQGSEA. CDR3 DNA sequence: TGCAGCGCTGAAGATCAGTGGACAGGCCGGGGCTACACCTTC. This translates into CSAEDQWTGRGYTF.

Concerning this clonotype itself: At one boundary the junction diverges from the germline segment, which might be a read error. This chain uses TRBV11-2 with TRBJ2-4; the D is unclear. Germline V gene lookup returns CDR1 SGHAT and CDR2 FQNNGV. There are 17 residues in the CDR3. CDR3 in DNA: TGCGCCAGCAGCTTAGATTTCGTGGGGAAAGAAAAAAACATTCAGTACTTC. Translated, it gives CASSLDFVGKEKNIQYF.

This clonotype was picked up a small number of times. The chain couples TRBV20-1 to TRBJ2-7, with D maybe TRBD1 (5 bases). Trimming left V 5 bases short and J 0 bases short, with 11 bases between. This CDR3 contains 13 residues. Germline assignment: CDR1 DFQATT and CDR2 SNEGSKA (reference sequence). This CDR3 reads CSAAPDSSYEQYF. CDR3 coding DNA: TGCAGTGCTGCCCCAGACAGCTCCTACGAGCAGTACTTC.

V usage is TRBV7-8 and J usage is TRBJ2-5, with TRBD1 as a possible D gene (6 bases). Trimming removed 1 base from V and 3 bases from J, with 15 bases in between. The CDR3 is made up of 16 amino acids. CDR1 is SGHVS, CDR2 FQNEAQ, per germline. This chain's CDR3 is CASSLVIGQLKETQYF. CDR3 coding DNA: TGTGCCAGCAGCTTAGTAATAGGACAGCTAAAAGAGACCCAGTACTTC.

This clonotype was observed a handful of times. V usage is TRBV4-1 and J usage is TRBJ1-5; the D gene is possibly TRBD1 (6 bases). With 2 bases removed from V and 1 base from J, the gap between germline ends came to 15 bases. The CDR3 has 17 amino acids. Germline loops: CDR1 MGHRA, CDR2 YSYEKL. CDR3: CASSQQGPGLSNQPQHF. The DNA of the CDR3 is TGCGCCAGCAGCCAACAGGGGCCAGGATTGAGCAATCAGCCCCAGCATTTT.

The genes are TRBV28 and TRBJ2-5; D not certain. In germline, CDR1 is MDHEN, CDR2 SYDVKM. CDR3 size: 12 residues. With 7 bases removed from V and 2 bases from J, the gap between germline ends came to 8 bases. CDR3 nucleotides: TGTGCCAGCACACAAGAGCAAGAGACCCAGTACTTC. Residues: CASTQEQETQYF.

This clonotype showed up just a few times. This may be a read error: a much more frequent sequence differs by one nucleotide. Here the CDR3 DNA reads TGCGGCGTACGGGACAGGGTCCAAGAGACCCAGTACTTC. Translation: CGVRDRVQETQYF. This chain joins TRBV29-1 and TRBJ2-5; 9 bases are a match to TRBD1. CDR1 and CDR2 from the germline V gene are SQVTM and ANQGSEA. This CDR3 has 13 residues.

The V gene is TRBV12-3 or TRBV12-4, the J gene TRBJ2-1; 9 bases align to TRBD1. The ends lost 10 bases at V and 9 bases at J; junction bases unmatched: 13. The CDR3 loop spans 14 amino acids. CDR3 sequence reads: CATGGQGTVGEQFF. As DNA, the CDR3 is TGTGCCACCGGAGGACAGGGGACTGTCGGTGAGCAGTTCTTC.

The chain has TRBV4-3 and TRBJ2-4, with D tentatively TRBD1 (6 bases). Germline V gives CDR1 LGHNA, CDR2 YSLEER. V was cut by 0 bases and J by 6 bases, with 18 bases left in between. CDR3 length: 17 residues. The CDR3 region is CASSQDLRWGQVNIQYF. As DNA, the CDR3 is TGCGCCAGCAGCCAAGATCTTAGGTGGGGGCAGGTAAACATTCAGTACTTC.

This clonotype was observed a handful of times. The chain employs TRBV29-1 and TRBJ1-4; D gene uncertain. Germline V lookup: CDR1 SQVTM, CDR2 ANQGSEA. CDR3 length: 14 amino acids. Trimming removed 4 bases from V and 6 bases from J, with 15 bases in between. The CDR3 DNA reads as TGCAGCGTTGGCATACGGCCCTTCGATGAAAAACTGTTTTTT. The encoded protein is CSVGIRPFDEKLFF.

V usage is TRBV5-1 and J usage is TRBJ1-1; D gene unclear. Germline V lookup: CDR1 SGHRS, CDR2 YFSETQ. The CDR3 contains 14 residues. Trimming took off 3 bases at V and 1 base at J, with 10 bases between the two ends. CDR3 nucleotide sequence: TGCGCCAGCAGCTCCGGCGAACGGAACACTGAAGCTTTCTTT. Residues: CASSSGERNTEAFF.